The 24 T cell receptor beta chains given below trace back to one sample, sequenced in a study of shared clonotypes between healthy human individuals. Measured with immunoSEQ multiplex PCR; TCRdb has only the in-frame clones, and not every one. This table has roughly 2.5 million clones, approximately 90% appearing once. Sample: naive CD4+ T cells sorted from blood. Subset specified: CD45RA+ positively selected. All receptors come from a man aged 18 to 29 in good health.

Worth noting for this clone: The sample has other DNA sequences that encode this CDR3 too. The V gene is TRBV6-1, the J gene TRBJ1-5, with D possibly being TRBD1 (6 bases). CDR1 and CDR2 from the germline V gene are MNHNS and SASEGT. CDR3 length equals 15 residues. The V end lost 1 base, the J end lost 4 bases, and 11 bases lay between the germline ends. CDR3 amino acids: CASSEGGLGNQPQHF. The CDR3 coding sequence is TGTGCCAGCAGTGAAGGGGGGCTGGGAAATCAGCCCCAGCATTTT.

The chain has TRBV5-4 and TRBJ2-3, with 13 bases aligning to TRBD2. The V segment lost 7 bases and the J segment 6 bases; nucleotides outside the gene matches: 8. The CDR3 contains 15 residues. Germline V gene data show CDR1 as SGHNT and CDR2 as YYREEE (reference sequence). CDR3 in amino acids: CASGLAGVPTDTQYF. CDR3 in DNA: TGTGCCAGCGGACTAGCGGGAGTTCCCACCGATACGCAGTATTTT.

This chain uses TRBV6-1 with TRBJ2-6; TRBD1 agrees at 7 bases. CDR1 is MNHNS, CDR2 SASEGT, per germline. This CDR3 contains 16 residues. V trimming: 4 bases; J trimming: 1 base; junction bases outside the gene matches: 4. DNA of the CDR3: TGTGCCAGCAGTGCGACAGGGAATTCTGGGGCCAACGTCCTGACTTTC. Its translation is CASSATGNSGANVLTF.

The chain has TRBV29-1 and TRBJ2-3, with D unresolved. Germline loops: CDR1 SQVTM, CDR2 ANQGSEA. The CDR3 runs to 14 residues. The V end was cut by 4 bases, the J end by 1 base, with 12 bases between. The CDR3 loop is CSVVIQQRTDTQYF. For the CDR3, the DNA is TGCAGCGTTGTAATCCAGCAACGCACAGATACGCAGTATTTT.

This clone was seen a few times. The CDR3 loop is CAISGQGVTEAFF. CDR3 nucleotides: TGTGCCATCAGCGGACAGGGGGTCACTGAAGCTTTCTTT. This chain links TRBV10-3 with TRBJ1-1; 10 bases agree with TRBD1. The V segment lost 6 bases and the J segment 4 bases; nucleotides outside the gene matches: 2. The CDR3 runs to 13 residues. The germline V gene has CDR1 ENHRY and CDR2 SYGVKD.

The chain combines TRBV1 with TRBJ2-3; the table names TRBD2, a call not compared with the DNA. TRBV1 is listed as a pseudogene. The CDR3 length is 19 residues. The CDR3 DNA is TGCACCAGCAGCCATGGGGGACCAGAAACTAGCCATAGCACAGATACGCAGTATTTT. This sequence encodes CTSSHGGPETSHSTDTQYF.

The chain employs TRBV29-1 and TRBJ2-7; the D call may be TRBD1 or TRBD2 (5 bases each). CDR3 length equals 14 residues. The V gene's germline CDR1 is SQVTM and CDR2 ANQGSEA. The germline V and J ends were trimmed by 7 bases and 6 bases, with 22 bases remaining between them. CDR3 region: CSAERWGTPPEQYF. In DNA form, the CDR3 reads TGCAGCGCCGAAAGGTGGGGGACGCCTCCCGAGCAGTACTTC.

This chain connects TRBV19 to TRBJ2-5, with D perhaps TRBD1 (6 bases). Trimming left V 3 bases short and J 4 bases short, with 15 bases between. This CDR3 spans 15 amino acids. Per germline, CDR1 LNHDA and CDR2 SQIVND (reference sequence). CDR3 sequence: CASSIERGRGETQYF. CDR3 nucleotides: TGTGCCAGTAGTATCGAGAGGGGCAGGGGAGAGACCCAGTACTTC.

The rearrangement links TRBV5-1 to TRBJ2-3, with 7 bases identical to TRBD2. Unmatched junction bases numbered 7, after V lost 5 bases and J lost 4 bases. The CDR3 covers 14 residues. Germline V gene lookup returns CDR1 SGHRS and CDR2 YFSETQ. Written as DNA, the CDR3 is TGCGCCAGCAGGGGGGGACTATCTTCAGATACGCAGTATTTT. Residues: CASRGGLSSDTQYF.

This sequence joins TRBV7-9 and TRBJ2-1; D is undetermined. Germline CDR1 reads SEHNR; CDR2 reads FQNEAQ (reference sequence). CDR3 length: 14 residues. Trimming left V 3 bases short and J 5 bases short, with 11 bases between. CDR3 amino acids: CASSFDRADNEQFF. In DNA, the CDR3 is TGTGCCAGCAGCTTCGATAGGGCCGACAATGAGCAGTTCTTC. Complete variable domain (other parts from reference TRBV7-9 and TRBJ2-1): DTGVSQNPRHKITKRGQNVTFRCDPISEHNRLYWYRQTLGQGPEFLTYFQNEAQLEKSRLLSDRFSAERPKGSFSTLEIQRTEQGDSAMYLCASSFDRADNEQFFGPGTRLTVL.

In its sample, this clone was seen once. The J gene is TRBJ2-7, the V gene TRBV11-2, with 7 bases that match TRBD2. The V and J ends lost 2 bases and 7 bases, in that order; junction bases with no gene match: 8. The CDR3 covers 14 residues. Per germline, CDR1 SGHAT and CDR2 FQNNGV. This chain's CDR3 is CASSLSREAGEQYF. In DNA form, the CDR3 reads TGTGCCAGCAGCTTAAGTCGGGAGGCAGGGGAGCAGTACTTC.

The rearrangement joins TRBV5-4 to TRBJ2-7; weak D call: TRBD1 (5 bases). Deletions cut 2 bases from V and 6 bases from J, with 15 bases between. Germline CDR1 SGHNT, CDR2 YYREEE (reference sequence). CDR3 length: 14 residues. The CDR3 bases are TGTGCCAGCAGCTTTCTTGACAGAGCCAGCGAGCAGTACTTC. It yields the protein CASSFLDRASEQYF.

The rearrangement links TRBV19 to TRBJ1-5, with 7 bases lining up with TRBD1. Unmatched junction bases numbered 18, after V lost 8 bases and J lost 5 bases. The CDR3 contains 17 residues. The germline CDR1 and CDR2 sequences are LNHDA and SQIVND (reference sequence). CDR3 sequence (DNA): TGTGCCAGTTCGACGACAGGGCCGAGGAAAGACCATCAGCCCCAGCATTTT. Protein product: CASSTTGPRKDHQPQHF. Based on the CDR3 plus reference TRBV19 and TRBJ1-5, the full variable domain is DGGITQSPKYLFRKEGQNVTLSCEQNLNHDAMYWYRQDPGQGLRLIYYSQIVNDFQKGDIAEGYSVSREKKESFPLTVTSAQKNPTAFYLCASSTTGPRKDHQPQHFGDGTRLSIL.

The chain couples TRBV18 to TRBJ2-7; 8 positions match TRBD1. The trim removed 6 bases at V and 4 bases at J, leaving 11 bases unmatched. The germline V gene encodes CDR1 KGHSH and CDR2 LQKENI. The CDR3 covers 15 residues. In nucleotides, the CDR3 is TGTGCCAGCTCTCTGACAGGGGCAACTAGTTACGAGCAGTACTTC. Translating it yields CASSLTGATSYEQYF.

Concerning this clone: The junction and the germline gene differ at one end; a read error may be behind it. This sequence joins TRBV6-1 and TRBJ2-6; D is undetermined. The length of the CDR3 is 13 residues. Per the germline V gene, CDR1 is MNHNS and CDR2 is SASEGT. The CDR3 nucleotides read TGTGCCAGCAGTGATTTCATAACAAATCGGTTGTCTTTC. Its protein product is CASSDFITNRLSF.

J is TRBJ1-3 and V is TRBV29-1; 8 bases line up with TRBD1. Germline CDR1 and CDR2: SQVTM and ANQGSEA. Trimming cost V 7 bases and J 5 bases; bases outside gene matches: 7. The CDR3 totals 13 residues. The DNA for the CDR3 is TGCAGCGCTCGGACAGGGCTTAGAAACACCATATATTTT. Translation gives CSARTGLRNTIYF.

The rearrangement joins TRBV19 to TRBJ2-1; 7 bases map to TRBD1. V lost 1 base and J lost 0; bases outside the gene matches: 9. Germline CDR1 is LNHDA and CDR2 is SQIVND (reference sequence). This CDR3 spans 18 amino acids. DNA for the CDR3: TGTGCCAGTAGTATAGGCCCCTGGGCAGGGGGCTCCTACAATGAGCAGTTCTTC. Its translation: CASSIGPWAGGSYNEQFF.

The V and J genes are TRBV10-2 and TRBJ2-4, with 8 bases that match TRBD2. The germline V gene has CDR1 WSHSY and CDR2 SAAADI. The trim removed 8 bases at V and 3 bases at J, leaving 6 bases unmatched. This CDR3 has 14 amino acids. CDR3 nucleotides: TGCGCCAGCTCCCCGGCGGGAGGCAAAAACATTCAGTACTTC. Residues: CASSPAGGKNIQYF.

The rearrangement links TRBV5-1 to TRBJ2-7; 9 bases line up with TRBD1. V lost 4 bases and J lost 2; bases outside the gene matches: 4. The CDR3 has 14 amino acids. Germline-derived CDR1 and CDR2 are SGHRS and YFSETQ. The CDR3 protein is CASSVGTGTYEQYF. The DNA for the CDR3 is TGCGCCAGCAGCGTAGGGACAGGGACCTACGAGCAGTACTTC.

A note on this clone: At one end, the junction sequence differs from germline, possibly due to a read error. The genes are TRBV15 and TRBJ2-7; 10 bases are shared with TRBD2. CDR1 and CDR2 (germline): LNHNV, YYDKDF (reference sequence). The CDR3 runs 12 residues. CDR3 coding DNA: TGTGCCACCAGCAGAGATGGGCTAGCGGGGGACTTC. It encodes CATSRDGLAGDF.

The rearrangement uses TRBV14 and TRBJ1-1; tentatively, D is TRBD1 (6 bases). Germline loops: CDR1 SGHDN, CDR2 FVKESK. V shed 2 bases and J shed 1 base, with 14 bases lying between them. CDR3 size: 16 residues. CDR3 in amino acids: CASSQRGARTNTEAFF. The CDR3 DNA follows: TGTGCCAGCAGCCAACGGGGGGCGCGGACGAACACTGAAGCTTTCTTT.

This clone was seen once. The gene calls are TRBV5-1 and TRBJ1-2; D remains unclear. This CDR3 spans 14 amino acids. V gave up 3 bases and J gave up 4 bases, with 13 bases separating them. CDR1 is SGHRS, CDR2 YFSETQ, per germline. The CDR3 loop is CASSSVEGSYGYTF. The CDR3 DNA reads as TGCGCCAGCAGCTCGGTGGAGGGAAGCTATGGCTACACCTTC.

The rearrangement links TRBV9 to TRBJ2-1, with D tentatively TRBD1 or TRBD2 (5 bases each). V was pared by 3 bases and J by 0 bases, with 13 bases between. The CDR3 is 16 residues long. Germline CDR1 reads SGDLS; CDR2 reads YYNGEE. CDR3 amino acids: CASSDRRDLSYNEQFF. In DNA form, the CDR3 reads TGTGCCAGCAGCGACCGAAGGGACCTCTCCTACAATGAGCAGTTCTTC. The complete variable domain, with remaining parts taken from reference TRBV9 and TRBJ2-1, reads DSGVTQTPKHLITATGQRVTLRCSPRSGDLSVYWYQQSLDQGLQFLIQYYNGEERAKGNILERFSAQQFPDLHSELNLSSLELGDSALYFCASSDRRDLSYNEQFFGPGTRLTVL.

The chain recombines TRBV19 with TRBJ2-5; perhaps TRBD2 as D (5 bases). With 9 bases removed from V and 2 bases from J, the gap between germline ends came to 19 bases. The CDR3 has 15 residues. Germline V lookup: CDR1 LNHDA, CDR2 SQIVND (reference sequence). The CDR3 nucleotides read TGTGCCAGCAAAGGGTCTAGCACAACTCAAGAGACCCAGTACTTC. This codes for CASKGSSTTQETQYF.